The 18 T cell receptor beta chains below come from one sample, sequenced in a study of blood T cell repertoires in COVID-19. Method: immunoSEQ multiplex PCR; TCRdb's copy keeps in-frame clones and lacks some. The profile shows about 20,000 clones, 85% of them singletons. The specimen sequenced was peripheral blood. These receptors originate from a human donor with active COVID-19. The donor label of this sample is uncertain.

The gene calls are TRBV10-2 and TRBJ2-3, with 9 bases lining up with TRBD2. CDR3 size: 16 residues. CDR1 is WSHSY, CDR2 SAAADI, per germline. With V trimmed by 6 bases and J by 0 bases, 7 bases remained unmatched. For the CDR3, the DNA is TGCGCCAGCAGGCCCCCGACTAGCGGAAGCACAGATACGCAGTATTTT. This gives the protein CASRPPTSGSTDTQYF.

V is TRBV5-4 and J is TRBJ2-1; unclear D gene. With 1 base removed from V and 9 bases from J, the gap between germline ends came to 5 bases. The CDR3 is made up of 11 amino acids. Germline V CDR1 and CDR2: SGHNT, YYREEE (reference sequence). CDR3 loop: CASSLTGEQFF. The CDR3 nucleotides are TGTGCCAGCAGCTTGACGGGTGAGCAGTTCTTC. The entire variable domain, with the rest obtained from reference TRBV5-4 and TRBJ2-1, is as follows: ETGVTQSPTHLIKTRGQQVTLRCSSQSGHNTVSWYQQALGQGPQFIFQYYREEENGRGNFPPRFSGLQFPNYSSELNVNALELDDSALYLCASSLTGEQFFGPGTRLTVL.

The gene calls are TRBV3-1 (or the pseudogene TRBV3-2) and TRBJ2-3; 10 bases match TRBD2. In germline, CDR1 is LGHDT, CDR2 YNNKEL (reference sequence). V trimming: 4 bases; J trimming: 3 bases; junction bases outside the gene matches: 4. The CDR3 has 15 amino acids. The CDR3 bases are TGTGCCAGCAGCCCGACTAGCGGGTCAACAGATACGCAGTATTTT. Translated: CASSPTSGSTDTQYF.

Written as DNA, the CDR3 is TGTGCCACCAGTGATTCGACAGGTTTCGACAATGAGCAGTTCTTC. Amino acid sequence: CATSDSTGFDNEQFF. The J gene is TRBJ2-1, the V gene TRBV24-1; tentative D call: TRBD1 (6 bases). This CDR3 is built from 15 residues. The ends were cut back, 2 bases at V and 5 bases at J, with 12 bases in the middle. The germline V gene has CDR1 KGHDR and CDR2 SFDVKD.

The chain joins TRBV6-6 to TRBJ2-5; possible D gene TRBD1, 5 bases. Germline V lookup: CDR1 MNHNY, CDR2 SVGAGI (reference sequence). CDR3 length: 12 amino acids. Trimming removed 8 bases from V and 2 bases from J, with 9 bases in between. The CDR3 is CASANRQETQYF. CDR3 DNA sequence: TGTGCCAGCGCCAACAGGCAAGAGACCCAGTACTTC.

This chain joins TRBV28 and TRBJ2-7, with 14 bases fitting TRBD2. Germline-derived CDR1 and CDR2 are MDHEN and SYDVKM. With V trimmed by 5 bases and J by 0 bases, 9 bases remained unmatched. The CDR3 spans 18 residues. The CDR3 nucleotides read TGTGCCAGCAGTCCTCCCGGGACTAGCGGGAGTCCCTCCTACGAGCAGTACTTC. Encoded protein: CASSPPGTSGSPSYEQYF.

This chain uses TRBV6-1 with TRBJ1-6; TRBD1 is a possible D gene (6 bases). The V end was cut by 4 bases, the J end by 7 bases, with 20 bases between. The CDR3 contains 17 residues. Germline CDR1 and CDR2: MNHNS and SASEGT. CDR3 nucleotide sequence: TGTGCCAGCAGTGGGGGGCCCCCGGGGTTGGCGAATTCACCCCTCCACTTT. This encodes CASSGGPPGLANSPLHF.

J is TRBJ1-5 and V is TRBV4-1; TRBD1 aligns across 8 bases. CDR1 is MGHRA and CDR2 is YSYEKL in the germline V gene. The ends lost 1 base at V and 4 bases at J; junction bases unmatched: 3. The CDR3 is 15 residues long. CDR3 amino acids: CASSQVGQGNQPQHF. The CDR3, as DNA: TGCGCCAGCAGCCAAGTAGGACAGGGAAATCAGCCCCAGCATTTT.

The chain uses TRBV5-4 and TRBJ1-1, with D maybe TRBD1 (5 bases). Deletions cut 1 base from V and 1 base from J, with 17 bases between. The CDR3 runs 17 residues. The germline V gene encodes CDR1 SGHNT and CDR2 YYREEE (reference sequence). The CDR3 reads CASSLKGDSSQNTEAFF. Written as DNA, the CDR3 is TGTGCCAGCAGCTTGAAGGGCGACAGTTCGCAGAACACTGAAGCTTTCTTT.

V usage is TRBV5-1 and J usage is TRBJ2-1, with TRBD2 matching over 12 bases. Germline values: CDR1 SGHRS, CDR2 YFSETQ. This CDR3 is 17 amino acids long. Trimming at V came to 4 bases and at J to 0 bases, leaving 5 bases not matched to a gene. The CDR3 spells CASSPTSGSTSYNEQFF. CDR3 DNA: TGCGCCAGCAGCCCGACTAGCGGGAGCACCTCCTACAATGAGCAGTTCTTC.

The chain uses TRBV6-5 and TRBJ2-2; 7 bases are a match to TRBD1. Germline V gene sequence: CDR1 MNHEY, CDR2 SVGAGI. V was clipped by 4 bases and J by 7 bases; unmatched bases: 9. This CDR3 has 15 residues. The CDR3 loop reads CASSSRTGIGGELFF. The DNA of the CDR3 is TGTGCCAGCAGTTCCCGGACAGGCATAGGCGGGGAGCTGTTTTTT.

The chain uses TRBV30 and TRBJ1-2; tentatively, D is TRBD1 (5 bases). With 3 bases removed from V and 10 bases from J, the gap between germline ends came to 18 bases. This CDR3 has 13 amino acids. Germline loops: CDR1 GTSNPN, CDR2 SVGIG (reference sequence). CDR3 residues: CAWSLPPDTLYTF. The CDR3 DNA reads TGTGCCTGGAGCCTCCCGCCGGACACCCTCTACACCTTC.

The rearrangement joins TRBV5-4 to TRBJ2-1; 9 nucleotides line up with TRBD2. CDR1 is SGHNT and CDR2 is YYREEE in the germline V gene (reference sequence). This CDR3 spans 16 amino acids. The J segment lost 4 bases and the V segment lost 4 bases, leaving 9 bases of the junction unmatched. The CDR3 here is CASSNSAGGPYNEQFF. CDR3 bases: TGTGCCAGCAGCAATTCGGCGGGGGGGCCTTACAATGAGCAGTTCTTC.

The V and J genes are TRBV4-2 and TRBJ1-2; no definite D call. V was clipped by 1 base and J by 4 bases, with 10 bases between them. The length of the CDR3 is 14 residues. The germline CDR1 and CDR2 sequences are LGHNA and YNFKEQ. The CDR3 loop reads CASSQAQESYGYTF. CDR3 DNA sequence: TGTGCCAGCAGCCAAGCTCAGGAATCCTATGGCTACACCTTC.

This sequence joins TRBV2 and TRBJ1-2, with TRBD1 identical over 8 bases. With V trimmed by 6 bases and J by 4 bases, 10 bases remained unmatched. This CDR3 contains 15 residues. Germline CDR1 SNHLY, CDR2 FYNNEI. The CDR3 protein is CASRTPGGAGYGYTF. The CDR3 nucleotides are TGTGCCAGCAGAACTCCAGGGGGCGCAGGCTATGGCTACACCTTC.

V gene TRBV28 combines with J gene TRBJ1-2, with 9 bases matching TRBD1. Per germline, CDR1 MDHEN and CDR2 SYDVKM. The CDR3 spans 13 residues. V lost 6 bases to trimming and J lost 5 bases; unmatched junction nucleotides: 4. The CDR3 region is CASRPGTGYGYTF. The DNA for the CDR3 is TGTGCCAGCAGACCCGGGACAGGGTATGGCTACACCTTC.

In this sample, this clone turned up once. The chain recombines TRBV18 with TRBJ1-4; D is possibly TRBD1 (6 bases). Germline-derived CDR1 and CDR2 are KGHSH and LQKENI. This CDR3 comprises 14 residues. Trimming removed 3 bases at V and 4 bases at J, with 9 bases between. CDR3 sequence: CASSPRQVNEKLFF. In DNA form, the CDR3 reads TGTGCCAGCTCACCCCGACAGGTTAATGAAAAACTGTTTTTT.

The chain combines TRBV10-3 with TRBJ1-1; possibly TRBD1 for D (6 bases). Germline loops: CDR1 ENHRY, CDR2 SYGVKD. There are 14 residues in the CDR3. V was cut by 6 bases and J by 0 bases, with 11 bases left in between. The CDR3 DNA is TGTGCCATCAGACCCGGGACATTGAACACTGAAGCTTTCTTT. It codes for CAIRPGTLNTEAFF.